A single sample is the source of the 26 T cell receptor beta chains below, sequenced in a study of cytomegalovirus exposure and HLA in healthy donors (dated by TCRdb to 2017 to 2019). The library was produced with the immunoSEQ multiplex PCR assay. The multiplex PCR relied on a mix of 60 forward primers for TCR Vbeta segments and 13 reverse primers for TCR Jbeta segments. In TCRdb, the immuneACCESS table is reduced to in-frame sequences with V and J assigned. These tables do not hold every clone; where another copy was compared, an unresolved V gene accounts for under half, and the others remain unexplained. Here the sample has approximately 210,000 clones; about three quarters occur a single time. The ten largest clones represent approximately 0.99% of the sample. The sequenced material came from PBMCs. These receptors all stem from a woman aged 40 to 55 in good health and CMV-seronegative.

The chain links TRBV7-8 to TRBJ2-3, with 12 nucleotides matching TRBD2. This CDR3 spans 17 amino acids. CDR1 is SGHVS and CDR2 is FQNEAQ in the germline V gene. J lost 8 bases, V lost 0 bases, and 9 bases had no gene match. The CDR3 reads CASSLAYWTSGTGTQYF. DNA of the CDR3: TGTGCCAGCAGCTTAGCCTATTGGACTAGCGGGACGGGTACGCAGTATTTT.

The rearrangement uses TRBV29-1 and TRBJ2-3; no definite D call. V lost 5 bases, J lost 1 base, and 7 bases lay in between. CDR3 length equals 12 residues. CDR1 and CDR2 from the germline V gene are SQVTM and ANQGSEA. The CDR3 spells CSVLVRTDTQYF. The DNA for the CDR3 is TGCAGCGTTCTTGTCCGCACAGATACGCAGTATTTT.

This rearrangement joins TRBV19 to TRBJ1-2, with a possible D match to TRBD1 (6 bases). Germline V gives CDR1 LNHDA, CDR2 SQIVND (reference sequence). Trimming took off 1 base at V and 3 bases at J, with 12 bases between the two ends. This CDR3 is built from 15 residues. As DNA, the CDR3 is TGTGCCAGTAGTATAGGATCACAGGGCTACTATGGCTACACCTTC. Its translation: CASSIGSQGYYGYTF.

J is TRBJ2-7 and V is TRBV6-5, with TRBD2 matching over 9 bases. This CDR3 is built from 15 residues. Per germline, CDR1 MNHEY and CDR2 SVGAGI. Losses at the gene ends were 7 bases for V and 3 bases for J; bases not matched to a gene: 10. The CDR3 sequence is CASTPGSGSFYEQYV. The CDR3 coding sequence is TGTGCCAGCACCCCAGGTAGCGGGAGCTTCTACGAGCAGTACGTC.

This chain uses TRBV19 with TRBJ1-5; 9 nucleotides line up with TRBD1. J was trimmed by 8 bases and V by 8 bases; bases with no gene match: 7. Germline CDR1 is LNHDA and CDR2 is SQIVND (reference sequence). CDR3 length equals 13 residues. CDR3 nucleotides: TGTGCCAGTTCACAGGGGGCTTTTGAGCCCCAGCATTTT. It yields the protein CASSQGAFEPQHF. Supplemented by reference TRBV19 and TRBJ1-5, the full variable domain reads DGGITQSPKYLFRKEGQNVTLSCEQNLNHDAMYWYRQDPGQGLRLIYYSQIVNDFQKGDIAEGYSVSREKKESFPLTVTSAQKNPTAFYLCASSQGAFEPQHFGDGTRLSIL.

The chain combines TRBV9 with TRBJ2-2; D remains unclear. V shed 4 bases and J shed 2 bases, with 6 bases lying between them. This CDR3 is 13 amino acids long. CDR1 and CDR2 from the germline V gene are SGDLS and YYNGEE. The CDR3 loop is CASSLLNTGELFF. The CDR3 bases are TGTGCCAGCAGCTTACTTAACACCGGGGAGCTGTTTTTT.

V and J are TRBV11-2 and TRBJ2-2; the D gene is possibly TRBD2 (5 bases). The CDR3 sequence is 15 residues long. Germline V CDR1 and CDR2: SGHAT, FQNNGV. V was clipped by 2 bases and J by 3 bases, with 10 bases between them. The CDR3 DNA reads as TGTGCCAGCAGCTTACTAATAGCGTACACCGGGGAGCTGTTTTTT. Translation gives CASSLLIAYTGELFF.

The chain has TRBV7-3 and TRBJ2-7; 7 nucleotides agree with TRBD2. The germline V gene has CDR1 SGHTA and CDR2 FQGTGA. With V trimmed by 5 bases and J by 6 bases, 10 bases remained unmatched. The CDR3 has 14 amino acids. The CDR3 protein is CASSPLGGSGEQYV. CDR3 sequence (DNA): TGTGCCAGCAGCCCCCTAGGCGGGAGCGGCGAGCAGTACGTC.

Only a few counts were recorded for this clone. This chain joins TRBV7-2 and TRBJ2-3; D uncertain. Trimming pared 1 base from V and 3 bases from J, leaving 11 bases between. Germline V gene data show CDR1 as SGHTA and CDR2 as FQGNSA. The CDR3 totals 15 residues. CDR3 coding DNA: TGTGCCAGCAGCTTAGAGCACTCCCGGACAGATACGCAGTATTTT. This translates into CASSLEHSRTDTQYF.

This chain joins TRBV4-1 and TRBJ2-1; TRBD2 matches at 8 bases. The V gene end was trimmed by 6 bases and the J gene end by 9 bases; junction bases not matched to a gene: 13. Looked up from germline, CDR1 is MGHRA and CDR2 is YSYEKL. The CDR3 covers 15 residues. CDR3 DNA: TGCGCCAGCAGTCGGCGGGAGGTATTGTTGGGTGAGCAGTTCTTC. Amino acids: CASSRREVLLGEQFF.

The gene calls are TRBV6-6 and TRBJ2-1; 12 bases align to TRBD2. This CDR3 region has 15 residues. Germline trimming cut 6 bases from V and 13 bases from J; bases unmatched to any gene: 13. Germline values: CDR1 MNHNY, CDR2 SVGAGI (reference sequence). The CDR3 nucleotides read TGTGCCAGCAGCCACGGACTAGCGGGACTAATGAAACAGTTCTTC. This encodes CASSHGLAGLMKQFF.

This clone was detected only a few times. J is TRBJ2-7 and V is TRBV5-6, with D perhaps TRBD1 (6 bases). There are 14 residues in the CDR3. The germline CDR1 and CDR2 sequences are SGHDT and YYEEEE. V dropped 4 bases and J dropped 6 bases, with 17 bases sitting between them. This CDR3 reads CASSVATGSLEQYF. CDR3 nucleotide sequence: TGTGCCAGCAGCGTAGCAACAGGGTCTCTCGAGCAGTACTTC.

V and J are TRBV27 and TRBJ2-1; D might be TRBD1 (6 bases). The CDR3 totals 14 residues. The V and J ends lost 3 bases and 6 bases respectively, with 12 bases between them. Germline CDR1 and CDR2: MNHEY and SMNVEV (reference sequence). CDR3 sequence: CASSLYRESNEQFF. CDR3 coding DNA: TGTGCCAGCAGTTTGTACAGGGAAAGCAATGAGCAGTTCTTC.

The chain uses TRBV29-1 and TRBJ2-5; D not resolved. V shed 4 bases and J shed 1 base, with 7 bases lying between them. The length of the CDR3 is 12 residues. Germline V CDR1 and CDR2: SQVTM, ANQGSEA. The CDR3: CSVVESQETQYF. CDR3 in DNA: TGCAGCGTTGTGGAGAGCCAAGAGACCCAGTACTTC.

The J gene is TRBJ2-3, the V gene TRBV5-1; no firm D call. The germline V and J ends were trimmed by 2 bases and 0 bases, with 10 bases remaining between them. The CDR3 is 15 residues long. The germline V gene has CDR1 SGHRS and CDR2 YFSETQ. The CDR3 DNA follows: TGCGCCAGCAGCTTCCCAGATTCTAGCACAGATACGCAGTATTTT. Protein: CASSFPDSSTDTQYF.

V is TRBV13 and J is TRBJ2-3; D is perhaps TRBD2 (5 bases). Trimming stripped 5 bases from V and 3 bases from J, with 15 bases between. Germline CDR1 and CDR2: PRHDT and FYEKMQ (reference sequence). The CDR3 runs 15 residues. The CDR3 nucleotides read TGTGCCAGCAGCCCGCGGGCTAGTAAAACAGATACGCAGTATTTT. Amino acid sequence: CASSPRASKTDTQYF.

The count of this clone is one. The gene calls are TRBV19 and TRBJ1-1; 10 bases fit TRBD1. This CDR3 spans 18 amino acids. Germline V lookup: CDR1 LNHDA, CDR2 SQIVND (reference sequence). Unmatched junction bases numbered 17, after V lost 4 bases and J lost 6 bases. Here the CDR3 DNA reads TGTGCCAGTAGTACACGCCGGGACAGGGGCCGCGCGGGCCCTGAAGCTTTCTTT. The encoded protein is CASSTRRDRGRAGPEAFF.

The chain employs TRBV5-1 and TRBJ2-2; 14 positions match TRBD2. This CDR3 has 16 residues. Losses at the gene ends were 4 bases for V and 6 bases for J; bases not matched to a gene: 5. Per the germline V gene, CDR1 is SGHRS and CDR2 is YFSETQ. CDR3 amino acids: CASSLPGLAGAGELFF. CDR3 nucleotide sequence: TGCGCCAGCAGCCTACCGGGACTAGCGGGAGCCGGGGAGCTGTTTTTT.

The rearrangement uses TRBV2 and TRBJ2-7, with TRBD2 as a possible D gene (6 bases). Trimming left V 3 bases short and J 3 bases short, with 9 bases between. CDR1 is SNHLY, CDR2 FYNNEI, per germline. This CDR3 contains 13 residues. In nucleotides, the CDR3 is TGTGCCAGCAGTGAGGAGGGTGGCTACGAGCAGTACTTC. The encoded protein is CASSEEGGYEQYF.

V is TRBV6-1 and J is TRBJ2-4; perhaps TRBD1 as D (6 bases). Trimming removed 4 bases at V and 0 bases at J, with 19 bases between. This CDR3 spans 18 amino acids. Germline V gene lookup returns CDR1 MNHNS and CDR2 SASEGT. CDR3 sequence: CASSGGRGEILAKNIQYF. The CDR3 DNA reads TGTGCCAGCAGTGGGGGGCGTGGGGAAATTCTAGCCAAAAACATTCAGTACTTC.

Worth noting for this clone: Different DNA sequences within this sample yield the same CDR3. The chain combines TRBV9 with TRBJ1-2, with D perhaps TRBD1 (5 bases). Germline CDR1 is SGDLS and CDR2 is YYNGEE. Trimming shortened V by 5 bases and J by 5 bases, and 19 bases separated the two germline ends. This CDR3 has 15 residues. The CDR3 reads CASSAPGRGSYGYTF. CDR3 nucleotides: TGTGCCAGCAGTGCCCCCGGGAGGGGTTCTTATGGCTACACCTTC.

This chain uses TRBV30 with TRBJ1-2; no clear D. Germline V lookup: CDR1 GTSNPN, CDR2 SVGIG (reference sequence). The CDR3 has 12 residues. The V gene lost 0 bases and the J gene lost 5 bases, with 7 bases spanning the gap. The CDR3 DNA follows: TGTGCCTGGAGTGTATCGGGTTATGGCTACACCTTC. Translation gives CAWSVSGYGYTF. Full variable domain (remainder filled in from reference TRBV30 and TRBJ1-2): SQTIHQWPATLVQPVGSPLSLECTVEGTSNPNLYWYRQAAGRGLQLLFYSVGIGQISSEVPQNLSASRPQDRQFILSSKKLLLSDSGFYLCAWSVSGYGYTFGSGTRLTVV.

V and J are TRBV11-3 and TRBJ2-1; TRBD1 is a possible D gene (6 bases). CDR3 length: 15 amino acids. Trimming pared 5 bases from V and 3 bases from J, leaving 14 bases between. From germline, CDR1 is SGHNT and CDR2 YENEEA. The chain's CDR3 is CASSGNTGIYNEQFF. The CDR3 nucleotides read TGTGCCAGCAGCGGGAATACAGGGATCTACAATGAGCAGTTCTTC.

Written as DNA, the CDR3 is TGTGCCAGCAGCTTGCTGGACAGAGGCACATCATCTGGGGCCAACGTCCTGACTTTC. Residues: CASSLLDRGTSSGANVLTF. The J gene is TRBJ2-6, the V gene TRBV5-4, with D maybe TRBD1 (6 bases). The germline V gene has CDR1 SGHNT and CDR2 YYREEE (reference sequence). The CDR3 loop spans 19 amino acids. The V end was cut by 1 base, the J end by 1 base, with 18 bases between. The complete variable domain, with remaining parts taken from reference TRBV5-4 and TRBJ2-6, reads ETGVTQSPTHLIKTRGQQVTLRCSSQSGHNTVSWYQQALGQGPQFIFQYYREEENGRGNFPPRFSGLQFPNYSSELNVNALELDDSALYLCASSLLDRGTSSGANVLTFGAGSRLTVL.

The rearrangement joins TRBV7-8 to TRBJ2-1, with 16 bases aligning to TRBD2. With V trimmed by 5 bases and J by 9 bases, 4 bases remained unmatched. Germline loops: CDR1 SGHVS, CDR2 FQNEAQ. This CDR3 has 15 amino acids. For the CDR3, the DNA is TGTGCCAGCAGCACCGGGACTAGCGGGAGGGGTGAGCAGTTCTTC. Amino acids: CASSTGTSGRGEQFF.

This clone came up once. This sequence joins TRBV9 and TRBJ2-3; possibly TRBD2 for D (6 bases). Trimming took 3 bases from V and 3 from J, leaving 20 bases between them. CDR1 is SGDLS and CDR2 is YYNGEE in the germline V gene. The CDR3 consists of 17 residues. CDR3 in amino acids: CASSAYTLANPTDTQYF. The CDR3 DNA reads TGTGCCAGCAGCGCCTATACTCTAGCGAATCCTACAGATACGCAGTATTTT.